This record looks at one TCR beta chain sequence and its context. Its antigen is currently unknown. These data originate in a study of T-cell reconstitution after alpha-beta-depleted transplantation in children. Researchers prepared the TCRbeta library using unique molecular identifiers, the study reports. TCRdb called the PCR reads again in MiXCR, with one record for every CDR3 protein. The table lists approximately 1,000,000 distinct CDR3 sequences, around 30% of them singletons, with approximately 30% in the top ten. Whole-study results and caveats: Alpha-beta T cells present about two months after transplant were reported to originate from several hundred expanded graft clones. TCRbeta diversity was high at day 60 in some patients (a result of surviving recipient T cells and thymic progenitors). By one year post-transplant, T-cell counts and diversity largely arose from T cells that were newly produced.

Trimming cost V 3 bases and J 6 bases, with 7 bases left between them. Germline CDR1 is KGHDR and CDR2 is SFDVKD. CDR3 length: 12 residues. The sample here was PBMCs, mostly from graft donor cells, taken 360 days after TCRalphabeta/CD19-depleted stem cell transplant. The clonotype was recovered from a boy younger than two who had a stem cell transplant for SCID, so the T cells may come from the graft donor. The chain joins TRBV24-1 to TRBJ2-5; D is unresolved. The CDR3 DNA is TGTGCCACCAGTGATAGTGGTAAGACCCAGTACTTC. It codes for CATSDSGKTQYF.